A selection of T cell receptor beta chains follows, all from one sample in a study of blood T cell repertoires in COVID-19. Sequencing was performed with immunoSEQ multiplex PCR; in TCRdb, only in-frame clones are kept and a portion is missing. This table has roughly 250,000 clones, approximately 80% appearing once. Sequencing was done on a sample of peripheral blood. All receptors derive from a woman aged 55-69 years with active or convalescent COVID-19. The CDR3 runs from the conserved cysteine through the conserved F or W. Fields, in order: CDR3 length, D gene, J gene, V gene, clone size, CDR3 protein, CDR3 DNA. A D gene is named only where the DNA matches it firmly. Size is omitted from some rows. Given values are once, few, many or a class for expanded clones.

>15|TRBD1|TRBJ2-2|TRBV7-9|.
CASSLQGADTGELFF
TGTGCCAGCAGCTTACAGGGGGCCGACACCGGGGAGCTGTTTTTT
>13|.|TRBJ1-1|TRBV7-8|.
CASSFGRVTEAFF
TGTGCCAGCAGCTTTGGCAGGGTCACTGAAGCTTTCTTT
>15|.|TRBJ1-2|TRBV6-5|.
CASIAETVVNYGYTF
TGTGCCAGCATAGCCGAGACAGTGGTAAACTATGGCTACACCTTC
>15|TRBD1|TRBJ2-7|TRBV5-1|.
CASSGRDRGWREQYF
TGCGCCAGCAGCGGTCGGGACAGGGGGTGGAGGGAGCAGTACTTC
>14|TRBD2|TRBJ2-7|TRBV20-1|.
CSASSPGGSYEQYF
TGCAGTGCTAGTAGCCCGGGGGGGTCCTACGAGCAGTACTTC
>13|.|TRBJ2-5|TRBV6-5|.
CASSYSRAETQYF
TGTGCCAGCAGTTACTCGCGCGCAGAGACCCAGTACTTC
>15|TRBD1|TRBJ2-7|TRBV5-4|.
CASSKWGQGMDEQYF
TGTGCCAGCAGCAAGTGGGGACAGGGGATGGACGAGCAGTACTTC
>14|.|TRBJ2-1|TRBV18|.
CASSARRDSNEQFF
TGTGCCAGCTCAGCCCGGCGGGACAGCAATGAGCAGTTCTTC
>14|TRBD1|TRBJ1-5|TRBV6-5|.
CASRLGQVPGPQHF
TGTGCCAGCAGGTTGGGACAGGTTCCAGGGCCCCAGCATTTT
>15|.|TRBJ2-3|TRBV19|.
CASSIAVAGTDTQYF
TGTGCCAGTAGTATAGCTGTGGCGGGCACAGATACGCAGTATTTT
>13|.|TRBJ1-1|TRBV12-3/TRBV12-4|.
CATLGGWVTEAFF
TGTGCTACCCTCGGGGGTTGGGTCACTGAAGCTTTCTTT
>13|.|TRBJ2-2|TRBV3-1/TRBV3-2|.
CASTPGVTGELFF
TGTGCCAGCACCCCCGGAGTTACCGGGGAGCTGTTTTTT
>16|TRBD2|TRBJ2-4|TRBV6-5|.
CASSYLASGGKNIQYF
TGTGCCAGCAGTTACTTGGCTAGCGGGGGCAAAAACATTCAGTACTTC
>15|.|TRBJ1-6|TRBV6-1|.
CASSELGGRGSPLHF
TGTGCCAGCAGTGAGCTAGGGGGAAGGGGTTCACCCCTCCACTTT
>13|.|TRBJ2-5|TRBV12-5|.
CASGPGEQETQYF
TGTGCTAGTGGGCCAGGGGAGCAAGAGACCCAGTACTTC
>15|.|TRBJ1-1|TRBV9|.
CASSPIPQGGTEAFF
TGTGCCAGCAGTCCAATACCTCAGGGAGGAACTGAAGCTTTCTTT
>14|TRBD1|TRBJ1-1|TRBV27|.
CASSSLQGDPEAFF
TGTGCCAGCAGTTCTCTCCAGGGGGACCCTGAAGCTTTCTTT
>14|TRBD1|TRBJ2-7|TRBV2|.
CASSARTGATEQYF
TGTGCCAGCAGTGCGAGGACAGGGGCAACCGAGCAGTACTTC
>14|TRBD1|TRBJ1-2|TRBV10-3|.
CAISEPGQGYGYTF
TGTGCCATCAGTGAGCCGGGACAGGGCTATGGCTACACCTTC
>17|.|TRBJ1-3|TRBV15|many
CATSSDLRGPAGNTIYF
TGTGCCACCAGCAGTGACCTCAGGGGACCAGCTGGAAACACCATATATTTT
>11|.|TRBJ1-1|TRBV10-3|once
CAISRGGEAFF
TGTGCCATCTCGAGAGGTGGTGAAGCTTTCTTT
>14|.|TRBJ2-7|TRBV7-9|.
CASSLGNRVDEQYF
TGTGCCAGCAGCTTAGGGAACAGGGTGGACGAGCAGTACTTC
>15|TRBD1|TRBJ1-1|TRBV27|.
CASSQRDRVGTEAFF
TGTGCCAGCAGTCAAAGGGACAGGGTAGGCACTGAAGCTTTCTTT
>18|.|TRBJ2-2|TRBV25-1|few
CASSEYSAGEWGTGELFF
TGTGCCAGCAGTGAGTACTCAGCAGGGGAGTGGGGCACCGGGGAGCTGTTTTTT
>14|.|TRBJ1-1|TRBV7-9|.
CASSLVGGNTEAFF
TGTGCCAGCAGCTTAGTGGGGGGGAACACTGAAGCTTTCTTT
>13|.|TRBJ1-1|TRBV13|.
CASTLGGATEAFF
TGTGCCAGCACCCTGGGGGGGGCCACTGAAGCTTTCTTT
>22|.|TRBJ1-1|TRBV21-1|.
CASSKVVSWDRGLTALNTEAFF
TGTGCCAGCAGCAAAGTGGTAAGTTGGGACAGGGGTCTGACTGCTTTGAACACTGAAGCTTTCTTT
>14|.|TRBJ1-1|TRBV2|.
CASSEVGGNTEAFF
TGTGCCAGCAGTGAAGTAGGGGGGAACACTGAAGCTTTCTTT
>14|.|TRBJ2-7|TRBV4-1|.
CASSLSRGNHEQYF
TGCGCCAGCAGCCTATCGAGGGGGAACCACGAGCAGTACTTC
>12|TRBD2|TRBJ2-2|TRBV29-1|.
CSVGTSSGELFF
TGCAGCGTCGGGACTAGCTCCGGGGAGCTGTTTTTT
>13|.|TRBJ2-2|TRBV6-5|.
CASQWDYTGELFF
TGTGCCAGCCAGTGGGACTACACCGGGGAGCTGTTTTTT
>13|.|TRBJ1-2|TRBV6-5|.
CASLTGTNYGYTF
TGTGCCAGCCTAACCGGGACAAACTATGGCTACACCTTC
>15|TRBD1|TRBJ1-1|TRBV28|.
CASIPTGSSNTEAFF
TGTGCCAGCATTCCGACAGGGTCATCTAACACTGAAGCTTTCTTT
>14|TRBD2|TRBJ2-7|TRBV6-2/TRBV6-3|once
CASSPRGGGYEQYF
TGTGCCAGCAGCCCCCGGGGCGGGGGCTACGAGCAGTACTTC
>12|.|TRBJ1-2|TRBV11-2|.
CASSFPGYGYTF
TGTGCCAGCAGCTTTCCAGGCTATGGCTACACCTTC
>14|.|TRBJ2-3|TRBV27|.
CASSLSFALDTQYF
TGTGCCAGCAGTTTGTCCTTCGCACTAGATACGCAGTATTTT
>16|.|TRBJ1-2|TRBV7-9|.
CASSLFPPTVLYGYTF
TGTGCCAGCAGCTTATTCCCCCCAACAGTCCTCTATGGCTACACCTTC
>12|.|TRBJ1-1|TRBV9|.
CASMGEGTEAFF
TGTGCCAGCATGGGGGAGGGCACTGAAGCTTTCTTT
>17|TRBD2|TRBJ2-3|TRBV15|.
CATSRESSGASTDTQYF
TGTGCCACCAGCAGGGAATCAAGCGGGGCCAGCACAGATACGCAGTATTTT